Listed here is a single TCR beta chain. Its target is not known. This entry belongs to a study of blood T cells in healthy people across ages. Findings of the study overall: Long-lived donors had more naive CD4+ cells and higher diversity than aged donors. Any changes in expanded clonotypes were possibly confounded, as donor CMV status remained unknown.

V was clipped by 5 bases and J by 2 bases, with 13 bases between them. The CDR3 length is 14 residues. CDR1 and CDR2 from the germline V gene are SGHTA and FQGNSA. A second PCR of about 7 to 12 cycles used a sample-barcoded 5' primer and a J-beta primer mix. CDR3-containing paired-end reads numbering at least 2.5 million came from each sample. TCRdb processed the 5' RACE reads anew with MiXCR; each CDR3 protein has one entry. In the table there are roughly 790,000 distinct CDR3 sequences, 43% of which are singletons. The V call is TRBV7-2, the J call TRBJ2-7, with D perhaps given as TRBD1 or TRBD2 (5 bases each). This clonotype originated in a woman in her sixties or seventies in good health. Sample: blood. CDR3 sequence: CASSPRDPTYEQYF. CDR3 DNA sequence: TGTGCCAGCAGCCCCCGGGACCCAACCTACGAGCAGTACTTC. Full variable domain (remainder filled in from reference TRBV7-2 and TRBJ2-7): GAGVSQSPSNKVTEKGKDVELRCDPISGHTALYWYRQSLGQGLEFLIYFQGNSAPDKSGLPSDRFSAERTGGSVSTLTIQRTQQEDSAVYLCASSPRDPTYEQYFGPGTRLTVT.